Included here is one TCR beta chain sequence, with context. The antigen remains unidentified. These data come from a study of cytomegalovirus exposure and HLA in healthy donors. General study points: Analyses of presence/absence relied on an assumption of roughly uniform sequencing depth across donors. Among immune exposure information, only CMV serostatus was available.

PCR employed 60 Vbeta and 13 Jbeta primers. The method was immunoSEQ multiplex PCR; TCRdb's version includes in-frame clones alone and lacks a portion of them. The table lists some 200,000 clones, around 75% of them singletons, with less than 2% in the top ten. Per the germline V gene, CDR1 is SGHDT and CDR2 is YYEEEE. The CDR3 covers 14 residues. The sample consisted of PBMCs. This sequence joins TRBV5-6 and TRBJ2-5; no firm D call. The DNA end lines up better with TRBJ2-7; the J call may be wrong. The sequence was collected from a woman aged 25 to 45 in good health and CMV-seronegative. CDR3 bases: TGTGCCAGCAGCTTTTTCACTACATCCTACGAGCAGTACTTC. This encodes CASSFFTTSYEQYF.